What follows are 14 T cell receptor beta chains derived from one specimen sequenced in a study of shared clonotypes between healthy human individuals. Sequencing used immunoSEQ multiplex PCR; TCRdb keeps in-frame clones, though not all of them. Of 900,000 to 1,200,000 clones in the sample, roughly 74% are singletons; the top ten hold 0.6% to 0.75%. Specimen: memory CD4+ T cells from PBMCs. The subset here: CD45RA-negative fraction. All receptors come from a man between 18 and 35 years old in good health. Some clones in this sample may be carry-over from other donors' samples.

About this clone itself: Other DNA sequences of this sample code for an identical CDR3. The chain links TRBV5-1 to TRBJ2-3; 11 nucleotides agree with TRBD2. The V gene end was trimmed by 0 bases and the J gene end by 3 bases; junction bases not matched to a gene: 6. This CDR3 comprises 17 residues. CDR1 is SGHRS, CDR2 YFSETQ, per germline. The CDR3 DNA sequence: TGCGCCAGCAGCTTGGAACTAGCGGGAGCCGGTACAGATACGCAGTATTTT. Amino acid sequence: CASSLELAGAGTDTQYF.

This clone showed up just once. The chain couples TRBV28 to TRBJ2-7; no clear D. The CDR3 has 13 amino acids. V was shortened by 6 bases and J by 1 base, with 10 bases between the two germline ends. Germline-derived CDR1 and CDR2 are MDHEN and SYDVKM. Here the CDR3 reads CASSRFGSYEQYF. In DNA, the CDR3 is TGTGCCAGCAGCCGGTTTGGTTCCTACGAGCAGTACTTC.

The CDR3 DNA reads TGTGCCAGCAGTTTGCTTGAGGCAACTCCGATTAATCAGCCCCAGCATTTT. Amino acids: CASSLLEATPINQPQHF. V and J are TRBV28 and TRBJ1-5; the D is unclear. CDR1 is MDHEN, CDR2 SYDVKM, per germline. The CDR3 runs to 17 residues. V dropped 3 bases and J dropped 4 bases, with 19 bases sitting between them.

The chain is built from TRBV7-9 and TRBJ1-1; D gene uncertain. Trimming removed 5 bases at V and 3 bases at J, with 13 bases between. The CDR3 sequence is 14 residues long. The V gene's germline CDR1 is SEHNR and CDR2 FQNEAQ (reference sequence). CDR3 in amino acids: CASSQYHTYTEAFF. The CDR3 nucleotides read TGTGCCAGCAGCCAATACCACACGTACACTGAAGCTTTCTTT.

The chain recombines TRBV20-1 with TRBJ1-1; D gene ambiguous. The CDR3 is 11 residues long. V lost 6 bases, J lost 6 bases, and 11 bases lay in between. Germline lookup yields CDR1 DFQATT and CDR2 SNEGSKA (reference sequence). CDR3 DNA sequence: TGCAGTGCCAGCAAGGCCCCTGAAGCTTTCTTT. Translation: CSASKAPEAFF.

In this sample, this clone turned up once. The chain couples TRBV7-9 to TRBJ2-7, with 7 nucleotides matching TRBD2. Germline V gene lookup returns CDR1 SEHNR and CDR2 FQNEAQ (reference sequence). After removal of 7 bases from V and 0 bases from J, the junction contained 6 bases not matched to a gene. This CDR3 comprises 14 residues. In DNA form, the CDR3 reads TGTGCCAGCACCCTCCGGGACTACTCCTACGAGCAGTACTTC. Translated: CASTLRDYSYEQYF.

This clone was seen a single time. The chain couples TRBV5-4 to TRBJ1-2; D is unclear. This CDR3 region has 13 residues. With 2 bases removed from V and 4 bases from J, the gap between germline ends came to 9 bases. Germline assignment: CDR1 SGHNT and CDR2 YYREEE (reference sequence). CDR3 DNA: TGTGCCAGCAGCTTAGAGGGTCCCTATGGCTACACCTTC. It yields the protein CASSLEGPYGYTF.

The V call is TRBV28, the J call TRBJ2-5; TRBD1 or TRBD2 may be the D gene (6 bases each). In germline, CDR1 is MDHEN, CDR2 SYDVKM. The CDR3 totals 14 residues. The V and J ends lost 5 bases and 6 bases respectively, with 16 bases between them. The CDR3 DNA reads TGTGCCAGCAGTCCGCTTGGGGGGCGAAAGACCCAGTACTTC. Amino acids: CASSPLGGRKTQYF.

V is TRBV18 and J is TRBJ2-7, with TRBD2 matching over 8 bases. With V trimmed by 6 bases and J by 7 bases, 2 bases remained unmatched. The CDR3 runs to 11 residues. The germline V gene has CDR1 KGHSH and CDR2 LQKENI. The CDR3 reads CASSGGVEQYF. CDR3 DNA: TGTGCCAGCTCCGGGGGGGTTGAGCAGTACTTC.

J is TRBJ2-1 and V is TRBV28; D gene unclear. Germline CDR1 reads MDHEN; CDR2 reads SYDVKM. V lost 3 bases and J 0 bases, leaving 9 bases between the germline ends. The CDR3 length is 15 residues. CDR3 loop: CASSLQVLSYNEQFF. As DNA, the CDR3 is TGTGCCAGCAGTTTGCAGGTCCTCTCCTACAATGAGCAGTTCTTC.

V usage is TRBV21-1 and J usage is TRBJ1-2. TRBV21-1 is listed as a pseudogene. The CDR3 is made up of 14 amino acids. CDR3 sequence reads: CASSKAEGLYGYTF. CDR3 coding DNA: TGTGCCAGCAGCAAAGCAGAGGGCCTCTATGGCTACACCTTC.

A single count supports this clone. The V gene is TRBV4-1, the J gene TRBJ1-5; 9 bases are shared with TRBD1. After removal of 6 bases from V and 4 bases from J, the junction contained 10 bases not matched to a gene. This CDR3 contains 16 residues. The germline V gene encodes CDR1 MGHRA and CDR2 YSYEKL. CDR3 amino acids: CASRQIGQGRNQPQHF. CDR3 in DNA: TGCGCCAGCAGGCAAATTGGACAGGGGCGAAATCAGCCCCAGCATTTT.

V usage is TRBV6-1 and J usage is TRBJ2-7; 7 nucleotides line up with TRBD1. With V trimmed by 4 bases and J by 3 bases, 6 bases remained unmatched. CDR1 MNHNS and CDR2 SASEGT come from the germline V gene. CDR3 length: 14 amino acids. The CDR3 nucleotides read TGTGCCAGCAGTGGCCCGGGACAGAACTACGAGCAGTACTTC. It encodes CASSGPGQNYEQYF.

V is TRBV7-2 and J is TRBJ2-5; no clear D. V was trimmed by 6 bases and J by 0 bases, leaving 11 bases between them. The CDR3 spans 14 residues. In germline, CDR1 is SGHTA, CDR2 FQGNSA. CDR3 amino acids: CASRYNTYQETQYF. Written as DNA, the CDR3 is TGTGCCAGCAGATACAACACGTACCAAGAGACCCAGTACTTC. Drawing the rest from reference TRBV7-2 and TRBJ2-5, the complete variable domain is GAGVSQSPSNKVTEKGKDVELRCDPISGHTALYWYRQSLGQGLEFLIYFQGNSAPDKSGLPSDRFSAERTGGSVSTLTIQRTQQEDSAVYLCASRYNTYQETQYFGPGTRLLVL.